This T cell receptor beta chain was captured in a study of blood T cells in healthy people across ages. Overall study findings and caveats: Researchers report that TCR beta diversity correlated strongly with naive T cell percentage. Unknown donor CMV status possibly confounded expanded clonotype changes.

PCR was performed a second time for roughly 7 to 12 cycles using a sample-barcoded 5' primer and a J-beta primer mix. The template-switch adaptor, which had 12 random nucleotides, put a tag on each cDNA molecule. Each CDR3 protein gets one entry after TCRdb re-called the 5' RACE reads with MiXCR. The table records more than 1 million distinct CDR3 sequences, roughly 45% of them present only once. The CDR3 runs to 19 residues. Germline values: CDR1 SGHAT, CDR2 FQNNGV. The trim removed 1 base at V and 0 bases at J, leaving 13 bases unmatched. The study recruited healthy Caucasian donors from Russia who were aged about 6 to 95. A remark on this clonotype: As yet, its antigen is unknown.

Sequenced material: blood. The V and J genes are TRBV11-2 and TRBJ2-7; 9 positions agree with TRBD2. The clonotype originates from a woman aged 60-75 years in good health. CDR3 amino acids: CASSLGVSASGKGSYEQYF. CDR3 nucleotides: TGTGCCAGCAGCTTAGGGGTCTCGGCTAGCGGGAAGGGCTCCTACGAGCAGTACTTC.